This is a list of T cell receptor beta chains from one sample in a study. TCRdb recomputed calls from the 5' RACE reads with MiXCR, one row per CDR3 protein. The sample holds 53,000 or so distinct CDR3 sequences; around 24% are singletons and the top ten take 2.5% to 3.5%. Material: tumor-infiltrating naive CD4+ T cells sorted from the breast tumor. These receptors were taken from a female donor with breast cancer. Each CDR3 is given with its conserved first and last residue. Where a row states a size, it is once, few, many or the class of an expanded clone; other rows omit it.

TRBV3-1	.	TRBJ1-1	CASSQGISLTEAFF
TRBV4-1	.	TRBJ1-6	CASSQVAGETYNSPLHF
TRBV5-1	.	TRBJ1-3	CASRLGGFQGNTIYF
TRBV18	.	TRBJ2-2	CASSPRTGVETGELFF
TRBV20-1	.	TRBJ2-2	CSVKGPGGTGELFF
TRBV5-1	.	TRBJ2-5	CASSSRKGLETQYF
TRBV15	few	TRBJ1-5	CATSREGNQPQHF
TRBV5-5	many	TRBJ1-2	CASSLRAAEHNYGYTF
TRBV7-2	many	TRBJ2-7	CASSSILAGADEQYF
TRBV7-2	few	TRBJ2-7	CASSLDLAGGYEQYF
TRBV28	.	TRBJ1-2	CASEGQLANYGYTF
TRBV11-2	few	TRBJ2-1	CASSSLREGREQFF
TRBV20-1	few	TRBJ1-1	CSATTGQELNTEAFF
TRBV6-2/TRBV6-3	few	TRBJ2-1	CASISLASTPFF
TRBV27	.	TRBJ2-3	CASSLSNSADTQYF
TRBV7-2	.	TRBJ2-1	CASSLAGGQGGYDEQFF
TRBV5-1	many	TRBJ2-7	CASSLDSGPEQYF
TRBV5-1	.	TRBJ2-6	CTSRAGTGFSGANVLTF
TRBV29-1	.	TRBJ1-4	CSVAHTNEKLFF
TRBV5-1	few	TRBJ1-1	CASSGGQGRAEAFF
TRBV5-1	.	TRBJ2-1	CASSKSTFRSYNEQFF
TRBV7-2	few	TRBJ1-2	CASSLGVRVEGVF
TRBV18	.	TRBJ2-3	CASSTIHPDTQYF
TRBV6-5	many	TRBJ1-5	CVSSTRVRQPQHF
TRBV7-2	many	TRBJ1-6	CASSLRKDRDSPLHF
TRBV9	.	TRBJ2-3	CASSVDGSGAQDTQYF
TRBV13	.	TRBJ2-1	CASSLGGASQGEQFF
TRBV11-2	medium-sized	TRBJ2-7	CASSLEAASSYEQYF
TRBV10-3	.	TRBJ1-5	CASRKAGGKDQPQHF
TRBV10-2	.	TRBJ2-7	CAGSGLRTGLNEQYF
TRBV5-1	.	TRBJ1-1	CASGPWTANTEAFF
TRBV5-1	few	TRBJ2-1	CASGQGGYNEQFF
TRBV5-1	.	TRBJ2-5	CASSFPRDRGSQETQYF
TRBV29-1	many	TRBJ2-5	CSVGLRDPKETQYF
TRBV7-2	.	TRBJ2-3	CASSPGVAGPTDTQYF
TRBV7-2	few	TRBJ2-5	CASSYTGRGETQYF
TRBV4-1	.	TRBJ2-7	CASSQARGPYEQYF
TRBV6-5	.	TRBJ1-1	CASSQGTGNTEAFF
TRBV7-2	few	TRBJ2-3	CASSLGLAGVNTQYF
TRBV28	.	TRBJ2-2	CASIRGGGTGELFF
TRBV6-6	few	TRBJ2-7	CASSTTQGTSYEQYF
TRBV7-2	few	TRBJ1-1	CASSPDRVYTEAFF
TRBV9	many	TRBJ2-5	CASSVALGVQETQYF
TRBV5-1	few	TRBJ2-3	CASSPGTSGGTDTQYF
TRBV7-2	.	TRBJ2-7	CASSPDAGTGTSEQYF
TRBV19	once	TRBJ1-5	CASSIKGANQPQHF
TRBV2	many	TRBJ2-7	CASSERGGIAYEQYF
TRBV29-1	.	TRBJ1-1	CSVEDTMNTEAFF
TRBV6-2/TRBV6-3	few	TRBJ2-4	CATQQDAKNIQYF